The next 24 T cell receptor beta chains were all read from a single sample in a study of blood T cell repertoires in COVID-19. Produced via immunoSEQ multiplex PCR; TCRdb's table is partial and in-frame only. The sample carries approximately 150,000 clones, around 84% recorded once. Sequencing was performed on peripheral blood. The receptor source for this set is a woman older than 75 with COVID-19, enrolled during active disease.

This sequence joins TRBV6-5 and TRBJ2-7; 14 bases map to TRBD2. Unmatched junction bases numbered 3, after V lost 4 bases and J lost 4 bases. Germline lookup yields CDR1 MNHEY and CDR2 SVGAGI. CDR3 length: 15 residues. The CDR3 is CASSLGLAGEYEQYF. Written as DNA, the CDR3 is TGTGCCAGCAGTTTGGGACTAGCGGGAGAGTACGAGCAGTACTTC.

The chain joins TRBV28 to TRBJ1-1; unclear D gene. This CDR3 spans 16 amino acids. Looked up from germline, CDR1 is MDHEN and CDR2 is SYDVKM. The V end lost 7 bases, the J end lost 6 bases, and 24 bases lay between the germline ends. In DNA, the CDR3 is TGTGCCAGCAATTTGGTGTATGGAGGGAGAGGCGCTGAAGCTTTCTTT. This encodes CASNLVYGGRGAEAFF.

The chain couples TRBV18 to TRBJ1-4, with D perhaps matching TRBD1 (5 bases). V gave up 3 bases and J gave up 8 bases, with 13 bases separating them. The CDR3 spans 14 residues. Germline V CDR1 and CDR2: KGHSH, LQKENI. The CDR3 DNA sequence: TGTGCCAGCTCACCCAGCAGGGAAGACGAAAAACTGTTTTTT. Residues: CASSPSREDEKLFF.

This clone occurred once. The chain is built from TRBV3-1 (or the pseudogene TRBV3-2) and TRBJ1-2; maybe TRBD1 (6 bases). V shed 7 bases and J shed 3 bases, with 15 bases lying between them. This CDR3 comprises 14 residues. Germline CDR1 is LGHDT and CDR2 is YNNKEL (reference sequence). DNA for the CDR3: TGTGCCAGCACCCCGGGACAAAGAGACTATGGCTACACCTTC. This encodes CASTPGQRDYGYTF.

The CDR3 DNA reads as TGTGCCAGCAGTTTCCGGGTAGGGAGTGAAAAACTGTTTTTT. This gives the protein CASSFRVGSEKLFF. V and J are TRBV28 and TRBJ1-4; D gene unclear. The CDR3 is 14 amino acids. Trimming took 3 bases from V and 7 from J, leaving 12 bases between them. The V gene's germline CDR1 is MDHEN and CDR2 SYDVKM.

This clone appeared once. The chain couples TRBV12-3 or TRBV12-4 to TRBJ1-1, with D uncertain. Trimming pared 7 bases from V and 8 bases from J, leaving 14 bases between. This CDR3 is built from 12 residues. The CDR3 here is CASTSGLAEAFF. The CDR3 nucleotides are TGTGCCAGCACCTCAGGATTAGCGGAAGCTTTCTTT.

The chain uses TRBV6-5 and TRBJ2-7; weak D call: TRBD1 (5 bases). Germline CDR1 is MNHEY and CDR2 is SVGAGI. Trimming left V 0 bases short and J 1 base short, with 10 bases between. The CDR3 extends over 15 amino acids. The CDR3 reads CASSYSGARSYEQYF. CDR3 nucleotides: TGTGCCAGCAGTTACTCAGGGGCGAGGTCCTACGAGCAGTACTTC.

V is TRBV21-1 and J is TRBJ1-5; TRBD1 is the table's D call, not checked against the DNA. TRBV21-1 is recorded as a pseudogene. The CDR3 spans 12 residues. CDR3 in amino acids: CASIHSNQPQHF. The CDR3 bases are TGTGCCAGCATTCATAGCAATCAGCCCCAGCATTTT.

The chain links TRBV5-1 to TRBJ1-5; D is perhaps TRBD1 (5 bases). The germline V gene has CDR1 SGHRS and CDR2 YFSETQ. The CDR3 loop spans 17 amino acids. V dropped 5 bases and J dropped 0 bases, with 18 bases sitting between them. The CDR3 region has the DNA TGCGCCAGCAGGCCAGGGAATTTGCTCGATAGCAATCAGCCCCAGCATTTT. Its translation: CASRPGNLLDSNQPQHF.

This chain connects TRBV28 to TRBJ2-2; D is possibly TRBD1 (5 bases). CDR3 length: 16 residues. Trimming stripped 8 bases from V and 0 bases from J, with 16 bases between. Germline loops: CDR1 MDHEN, CDR2 SYDVKM. The CDR3: CASLYRQGPNTGELFF. CDR3 coding DNA: TGTGCCAGCCTTTATCGTCAGGGCCCGAACACCGGGGAGCTGTTTTTT.

This rearrangement joins TRBV6-1 to TRBJ2-7, with 13 bases aligning to TRBD2. This CDR3 contains 15 residues. J lost 6 bases, V lost 1 base, and 3 bases had no gene match. The germline gives CDR1 MNHNS, CDR2 SASEGT. CDR3 protein: CASSEGTSGSREQYF. CDR3 nucleotide sequence: TGTGCCAGCAGTGAAGGGACTAGCGGGAGTCGCGAGCAGTACTTC.

This clone was counted a few times. This sequence joins TRBV5-1 and TRBJ2-3; 9 nucleotides agree with TRBD2. CDR1 and CDR2 (germline): SGHRS, YFSETQ. Trimming took 3 bases from V and 0 from J; bases not matched to a gene: 2. This CDR3 is 15 amino acids long. This CDR3 reads CASSSGLASTDTQYF. The CDR3 DNA reads TGCGCCAGCAGCTCAGGACTAGCGAGCACAGATACGCAGTATTTT.

This chain links TRBV18 with TRBJ2-5; tentatively, D is TRBD1 (6 bases). The V gene's germline CDR1 is KGHSH and CDR2 LQKENI. This CDR3 spans 14 amino acids. V shed 1 base and J shed 4 bases, with 10 bases lying between them. CDR3 region: CASSPQEGGETQYF. For the CDR3, the DNA is TGTGCCAGCTCACCACAGGAAGGGGGAGAGACCCAGTACTTC.

The V call is TRBV5-6, the J call TRBJ1-5; 7 positions match TRBD1. This CDR3 region has 15 residues. Germline trimming cut 1 base from V and 3 bases from J; bases unmatched to any gene: 4. In germline, CDR1 is SGHDT, CDR2 YYEEEE. CDR3 nucleotide sequence: TGTGCCAGCAGCTTGTGGGGACAGCCCAATCAGCCCCAGCATTTT. The encoded protein is CASSLWGQPNQPQHF.

The V call is TRBV24-1, the J call TRBJ2-3; 7 bases are shared with TRBD2. V lost 4 bases to trimming and J lost 3 bases; unmatched junction nucleotides: 3. Germline V gene lookup returns CDR1 KGHDR and CDR2 SFDVKD. This CDR3 region has 14 residues. The CDR3 spells CATSEGGRTDTQYF. The CDR3 DNA sequence: TGTGCCACCAGTGAGGGCGGGAGAACAGATACGCAGTATTTT.

The CDR3 loop is CASSQVTSGRWSEQFF. Written as DNA, the CDR3 is TGCGCCAGCAGCCAAGTAACTAGCGGGAGATGGAGTGAGCAGTTCTTC. V gene TRBV4-1 combines with J gene TRBJ2-1, with 11 bases matching TRBD2. Germline V gives CDR1 MGHRA, CDR2 YSYEKL. V lost 1 base to trimming and J lost 9 bases; unmatched junction nucleotides: 8. This CDR3 has 16 residues.

The rearrangement joins TRBV19 to TRBJ2-5, with D hard to call. Germline V gene sequence: CDR1 LNHDA, CDR2 SQIVND (reference sequence). The V gene lost 5 bases and the J gene lost 5 bases, with 6 bases spanning the gap. The CDR3 sequence is 11 residues long. The CDR3 DNA reads as TGTGCCAGTAGTGTTCGGGAGACCCAGTACTTC. It specifies CASSVRETQYF.

This rearrangement joins TRBV5-1 to TRBJ2-7; D possibly corresponds to TRBD1 (6 bases). There are 13 residues in the CDR3. V lost 5 bases and J lost 3, with 12 bases in between. Per the germline V gene, CDR1 is SGHRS and CDR2 is YFSETQ. CDR3 in DNA: TGCGCCAGCAGTTTCTTACAGGGCTACGAGCAGTACTTC. It codes for CASSFLQGYEQYF.

This rearrangement joins TRBV18 to TRBJ2-7; D perhaps matches TRBD1 (6 bases). Germline V gene lookup returns CDR1 KGHSH and CDR2 LQKENI. Trimming removed 3 bases at V and 2 bases at J, with 14 bases between. CDR3 length: 15 residues. CDR3 sequence: CASSPLPTGTYEQYF. Written as DNA, the CDR3 is TGTGCCAGCTCACCTTTACCAACAGGGACCTACGAGCAGTACTTC. The full variable domain, in which reference TRBV18 and TRBJ2-7 provide the parts outside the CDR3, is NAGVMQNPRHLVRRRGQEARLRCSPMKGHSHVYWYRQLPEEGLKFMVYLQKENIIDESGMPKERFSAEFPKEGPSILRIQQVVRGDSAAYFCASSPLPTGTYEQYFGPGTRLTVT.

This chain links TRBV28 with TRBJ2-5; perhaps TRBD1 as D (6 bases). Germline assignment: CDR1 MDHEN and CDR2 SYDVKM. Trimming cost V 5 bases and J 5 bases, with 15 bases left between them. CDR3 length equals 14 residues. CDR3 DNA sequence: TGTGCCAGCAGTCCCGGGGACAATGGGGAGACCCAGTACTTC. The encoded protein is CASSPGDNGETQYF.

J is TRBJ2-7 and V is TRBV7-2; D is unresolved. From germline, CDR1 is SGHTA and CDR2 FQGNSA. The CDR3 length is 14 residues. Trimming cost V 2 bases and J 2 bases, with 10 bases left between them. DNA of the CDR3: TGTGCCAGCAGCTTAAGCGCAGACCCCTACGAGCAGTACTTC. It specifies CASSLSADPYEQYF.

Only one count was recorded for this clone. This chain joins TRBV6-5 and TRBJ2-1; the match to TRBD2 covers 10 bases. Per germline, CDR1 MNHEY and CDR2 SVGAGI. The CDR3 covers 14 residues. V dropped 5 bases and J dropped 3; count of bases not matched to a gene: 1. The CDR3 bases are TGTGCCAGCAGTACTAGCGGGAACTACAATGAGCAGTTCTTC. Residues: CASSTSGNYNEQFF.

V usage is TRBV11-3 and J usage is TRBJ2-1, with 9 bases identical to TRBD2. The germline V gene has CDR1 SGHNT and CDR2 YENEEA. The CDR3 has 15 amino acids. The V segment lost 2 bases and the J segment 7 bases; nucleotides outside the gene matches: 6. DNA for the CDR3: TGTGCCAGCAGCTTAAGTACTAGCGGGCGGAATGAGCAGTTCTTC. Protein: CASSLSTSGRNEQFF.

This clone was seen a handful of times. This chain connects TRBV28 to TRBJ1-2; possible D gene TRBD1, 6 bases. V was trimmed by 7 bases and J by 4 bases, leaving 19 bases between them. Germline lookup yields CDR1 MDHEN and CDR2 SYDVKM. The length of the CDR3 is 15 residues. CDR3 amino acids: CASTTVWQGLYGYTF. The CDR3 DNA reads TGTGCCAGCACCACCGTTTGGCAGGGGCTCTATGGCTACACCTTC.